These T cell receptor beta chains were read from a single sample in a study of blood T cell repertoires in COVID-19. Some clones are missing from TCRdb's copy, which holds only in-frame ones; the method was immunoSEQ multiplex PCR. The profile shows around 69,000 clones, roughly 76% of them singletons. Sequencing was carried out using peripheral blood. These receptors came from a woman in her seventies with acute or convalescent COVID-19. Both conserved end residues are part of each CDR3. A D gene is named only where the DNA matches it firmly. Clone size, where shown, is once, few, many, or a class for clones that have expanded.

TRBV28	.	TRBJ1-4	.	TGTGCCAGCAGTCTGTTTGGCGGGACAACTAATGAAAAACTGTTTTTT	CASSLFGGTTNEKLFF
TRBV27	.	TRBJ2-2	TRBD1	TGTGCCAGCAGTTTTGGGGACAGGATATACACCGGGGAGCTGTTTTTT	CASSFGDRIYTGELFF
TRBV7-8	.	TRBJ1-6	TRBD1	TGTGCCAGCAGCGACAGGGGCAATTCACCCCTCCACTTT	CASSDRGNSPLHF
TRBV19	once	TRBJ2-7	TRBD2	TGTGCCAGTAGTATCCAGGGACTAGTTGGGGAGCAGTACTTC	CASSIQGLVGEQYF
TRBV19	once	TRBJ1-6	.	TGTGCCAGTACCCCGAGCTCCTATAATTCACCCCTCCACTTT	CASTPSSYNSPLHF
TRBV2	.	TRBJ2-3	TRBD2	TGTGCCAGCAGTGAGCTGGGCGGGAGTACAGATACGCAGTATTTT	CASSELGGSTDTQYF
TRBV6-1	few	TRBJ1-6	.	TGTGCCAGCAGTGACGTGAGCTCCTATAATTCACCCCTCCACTTT	CASSDVSSYNSPLHF
TRBV29-1	.	TRBJ2-1	TRBD1	TGCAGCGTTGAAGATGACCCAGGGGGTGGATACAATGAGCAGTTCTTC	CSVEDDPGGGYNEQFF
TRBV7-9	.	TRBJ2-3	.	TGTGCCAGCAGCTCTTCAGACAGAACAGATACGCAGTATTTT	CASSSSDRTDTQYF
TRBV6-6	.	TRBJ2-5	.	TGTGCCAGCTCTAAAGGGGTGGAGACCCAGTACTTC	CASSKGVETQYF
TRBV18	.	TRBJ1-2	.	TGTGCCAGCTCACCACTCAGGGATGGCTACACCTTC	CASSPLRDGYTF
TRBV18	.	TRBJ1-5	.	TGTGCCAGCTCACGATCAGGGGAGGGGAGCAATCAGCCCCAGCATTTT	CASSRSGEGSNQPQHF
TRBV6-5	.	TRBJ1-6	TRBD1	TGTGCCAGCAGGCAACAGGGGAATTCACCCCTCCACTTT	CASRQQGNSPLHF
TRBV19	.	TRBJ2-2	.	TGTGCCAGCAAGACAGCTTTTCGGATCGGGGAGCTGTTTTTT	CASKTAFRIGELFF
TRBV3-1/TRBV3-2	.	TRBJ1-4	TRBD1	TGTGCCAGCAGCCAATACGGGACAGGTGAGAAGCGTGGTGAAAAACTGTTTTTT	CASSQYGTGEKRGEKLFF
TRBV28	.	TRBJ1-4	.	TGTGCCAGCAGCTCGGGGAGTGCAACTAATGAAAAACTGTTTTTT	CASSSGSATNEKLFF
TRBV21-1	.	TRBJ1-5	.	TGTGCCAGCAACATTACAGGGTCCCACCAGCCCCAGCATTTT	CASNITGSHQPQHF
TRBV6-6	.	TRBJ2-7	TRBD2	TGTGCCAGCAGTTATGGACTAGCCTACGAGCAGTACTTC	CASSYGLAYEQYF
TRBV5-6	.	TRBJ1-2	.	TGTGCCAGCAGCTTGGGACAGGATGGCTACACCTTC	CASSLGQDGYTF
TRBV2	.	TRBJ2-2	.	TGTGCCACCGGACATCCAAACACCGGGGAGCTGTTTTTT	CATGHPNTGELFF
TRBV29-1	.	TRBJ2-1	TRBD2	TGCAGCGTAGGGACTAGCGGGATGAATGAGCAGTTCTTC	CSVGTSGMNEQFF
TRBV9	.	TRBJ2-3	.	TGTGCCAGCAGCGGGGCGGGTTATCCCACAGATACGCAGTATTTT	CASSGAGYPTDTQYF